Presented here are 25 T cell receptor beta chains from one specimen sequenced in a study of blood T cell repertoires in COVID-19 (dated by TCRdb to 2020 to 2022). Library method: the immunoSEQ multiplex PCR assay. TCRdb took this table from immuneACCESS and kept in-frame rearrangements with V and J called. Such tables lack part of the clones; where checked against another copy, unresolved V genes explain under half of the gap, and the rest is unexplained. In this sample the table shows 250,000 or so clones, around 90% of which occur a single time. Of the sample, around 3.2% is held by the ten largest clones. The source material was PBMCs or T cells enriched from blood (not recorded which). The receptors stem from a woman aged 40 to 50 who had been exposed to COVID-19.

The chain joins TRBV19 to TRBJ1-5, with TRBD1 matching 10 bases. J was trimmed by 7 bases and V by 7 bases; bases with no gene match: 7. The CDR3 runs 14 residues. From germline, CDR1 is LNHDA and CDR2 SQIVND (reference sequence). The CDR3 bases are TGTGCCAGTATCTCCGGGACAGGGGACCAGCCCCAGCATTTT. As protein: CASISGTGDQPQHF.

In the case of this clone: At one end, the junction sequence differs from germline, possibly due to a read error. This CDR3 reads CASSPTGNYGYTF. Written as DNA, the CDR3 is TGTGCCAGCAGCCCGACAGGGAACTATGGCTACACCTTC. This sequence joins TRBV5-1 and TRBJ1-2; TRBD1 matches 7 bases. The CDR3 runs to 13 residues. Germline values: CDR1 SGHRS, CDR2 YFSETQ. Complete variable domain (other parts from reference TRBV5-1 and TRBJ1-2): KAGVTQTPRYLIKTRGQQVTLSCSPISGHRSVSWYQQTPGQGLQFLFEYFSETQRNKGNFPGRFSGRQFSNSRSEMNVSTLELGDSALYLCASSPTGNYGYTFGSGTRLTVV.

V is TRBV4-1 and J is TRBJ2-2; D possibly corresponds to TRBD2 (5 bases). CDR1 is MGHRA and CDR2 is YSYEKL in the germline V gene. The CDR3 has 15 residues. The V end was cut by 4 bases, the J end by 6 bases, with 15 bases between. CDR3 sequence: CASSPSEGWAGELFF. The CDR3 DNA is TGCGCCAGCAGCCCCAGCGAGGGTTGGGCCGGGGAGCTGTTTTTT.

The V call is TRBV5-4, the J call TRBJ1-1; 9 bases are a match to TRBD1. CDR1 and CDR2 from the germline V gene are SGHNT and YYREEE (reference sequence). V trimming: 3 bases; J trimming: 5 bases; junction bases outside the gene matches: 14. CDR3 length: 17 amino acids. CDR3 nucleotide sequence: TGTGCCAGCAGCTCCCAAACCCATCCCGGGACAGGGACTGAAGCTTTCTTT. Amino acid sequence: CASSSQTHPGTGTEAFF. The full variable domain, rest sourced from reference TRBV5-4 and TRBJ1-1, is ETGVTQSPTHLIKTRGQQVTLRCSSQSGHNTVSWYQQALGQGPQFIFQYYREEENGRGNFPPRFSGLQFPNYSSELNVNALELDDSALYLCASSSQTHPGTGTEAFFGQGTRLTVV.

For the CDR3, the DNA is TGTGCCAGTATTGAGGGCACTGAAGCTTTCTTT. This translates into CASIEGTEAFF. The genes are TRBV19 and TRBJ1-1, with no clear D. CDR3 length equals 11 residues. Germline loops: CDR1 LNHDA, CDR2 SQIVND (reference sequence). V was cut by 7 bases and J by 4 bases, with 7 bases left in between.

For the CDR3, the DNA is TGTGTAACCGGGACAGGGCGAGAAAAACTGTTTTTT. Translating gives CVTGTGREKLFF. J is TRBJ1-4 and V is TRBV28, with TRBD1 identical over 9 bases. The CDR3 covers 12 residues. Germline-derived CDR1 and CDR2 are MDHEN and SYDVKM.

This clone turned up a few times. This chain joins TRBV3-1 (or the pseudogene TRBV3-2) and TRBJ1-1; the D gene is possibly TRBD1 (6 bases). The V gene's germline CDR1 is LGHDT and CDR2 YNNKEL (reference sequence). V gave up 2 bases and J gave up 10 bases, with 14 bases separating them. This CDR3 region has 13 residues. The CDR3 region is CASSQIQGRAAFF. The CDR3 DNA sequence: TGTGCCAGCAGCCAAATACAGGGACGCGCAGCTTTCTTT.

The chain recombines TRBV6-5 with TRBJ1-1; D may be TRBD1 (5 bases). In germline, CDR1 is MNHEY, CDR2 SVGAGI. V was shortened by 4 bases and J by 0 bases, with 9 bases between the two germline ends. The CDR3 is 14 residues long. The CDR3 is CASSLDTMNTEAFF. In DNA, the CDR3 is TGTGCCAGCAGTTTGGACACAATGAACACTGAAGCTTTCTTT.

The CDR3 sequence is CATRQGGGSLGYTF. The CDR3 DNA follows: TGTGCCACCAGACAGGGGGGCGGGTCTCTTGGCTACACCTTC. This chain uses TRBV19 with TRBJ1-2; TRBD1 aligns across 9 bases. This CDR3 is 14 amino acids long. CDR1 LNHDA and CDR2 SQIVND come from the germline V gene (reference sequence). Germline trimming cut 10 bases from V and 7 bases from J; bases unmatched to any gene: 13.

As regards this clone: The junction departs from the called germline gene at one end, perhaps through a read error. This chain connects TRBV18 to TRBJ2-5; no reliable D call. This CDR3 has 15 residues. CDR1 is KGHSH, CDR2 LQKENI, per germline. CDR3: CASSPPMAGQETQYF. Here the CDR3 DNA reads TGTGCCAGCTCCCCACCCATGGCAGGCCAAGAGACCCAGTACTTC.

V is TRBV10-2 and J is TRBJ2-2, with 9 bases fitting TRBD1. CDR1 and CDR2 (germline): WSHSY, SAAADI. The CDR3 length is 17 residues. With 10 bases clipped from V and 1 base from J, the junction kept 13 bases outside the gene matches. The CDR3 here is CATKTGGTSLNTGELFF. The CDR3, as DNA: TGCGCCACCAAGACAGGGGGAACGTCACTGAACACCGGGGAGCTGTTTTTT.

The CDR3 sequence is CASSRPGTGFTEAFF. As DNA, the CDR3 is TGTGCCAGCAGTCGTCCCGGGACAGGGTTCACTGAAGCTTTCTTT. This sequence joins TRBV6-2 or TRBV6-3 and TRBJ1-1; 9 bases are shared with TRBD1. The CDR3 is made up of 15 amino acids. Germline CDR1 MNHEY, CDR2 SVGEGT. Trimming cost V 5 bases and J 4 bases; bases outside gene matches: 8.

This chain links TRBV5-6 with TRBJ1-4; TRBD1 is a possible D gene (5 bases). Germline loops: CDR1 SGHDT, CDR2 YYEEEE. V was clipped by 3 bases and J by 12 bases, with 21 bases between them. The CDR3 loop spans 15 amino acids. CDR3 residues: CASSSLGGVGRELFF. The CDR3 nucleotides are TGTGCCAGCAGCTCGCTGGGGGGTGTCGGGCGAGAACTGTTTTTT. The variable domain in full, with the rest retrieved from reference TRBV5-6 and TRBJ1-4, is DAGVTQSPTHLIKTRGQQVTLRCSPKSGHDTVSWYQQALGQGPQFIFQYYEEEERQRGNFPDRFSGHQFPNYSSELNVNALLLGDSALYLCASSSLGGVGRELFFGSGTQLSVL.

The chain carries TRBV5-1 and TRBJ2-1; the match to TRBD2 covers 10 bases. V was clipped by 5 bases and J by 4 bases; unmatched bases: 6. Per the germline V gene, CDR1 is SGHRS and CDR2 is YFSETQ. There are 15 residues in the CDR3. CDR3 region: CASRSSGGVYNEQFF. As DNA, the CDR3 is TGCGCCAGCAGATCGAGCGGGGGGGTGTACAATGAGCAGTTCTTC.

The V and J genes are TRBV29-1 and TRBJ1-4; 7 bases line up with TRBD1. Losses at the gene ends were 7 bases for V and 2 bases for J; bases not matched to a gene: 10. The germline gives CDR1 SQVTM, CDR2 ANQGSEA. The CDR3 has 15 residues. The DNA for the CDR3 is TGCAGCGCCAGTAAGGACAGGACGACTAATGAAAAACTGTTTTTT. Its translation: CSASKDRTTNEKLFF.

This clone was counted a single time. The chain employs TRBV4-3 and TRBJ1-6, with TRBD1 matching over 9 bases. Losses at the gene ends were 2 bases for V and 11 bases for J; bases not matched to a gene: 10. The germline V gene has CDR1 LGHNA and CDR2 YSLEER. This CDR3 region has 16 residues. This CDR3 is CASSQLQGAAGAPLHF. CDR3 bases: TGCGCCAGCAGCCAACTACAGGGGGCGGCGGGGGCACCCCTCCACTTT.

The V and J genes are TRBV24-1 and TRBJ2-1; D remains unclear. The CDR3 loop spans 15 amino acids. Trimming took 0 bases from V and 7 from J, leaving 12 bases between them. Germline V gene sequence: CDR1 KGHDR, CDR2 SFDVKD. CDR3 DNA: TGTGCCACCAGTGATTTGCAGTTCAGGCTAAATGAGCAGTTCTTC. This codes for CATSDLQFRLNEQFF.

J is TRBJ2-2 and V is TRBV7-9; 9 positions agree with TRBD2. The V segment lost 8 bases and the J segment 6 bases; nucleotides outside the gene matches: 7. Germline loops: CDR1 SEHNR, CDR2 FQNEAQ (reference sequence). The CDR3 sequence is 14 residues long. Here the CDR3 reads CASGLAGTAGELFF. The CDR3 DNA reads as TGTGCCAGCGGGCTAGCGGGAACCGCCGGGGAGCTGTTTTTT.

In its sample, this clone was seen a few times. This sequence joins TRBV9 and TRBJ2-5; 12 bases agree with TRBD2. The germline gives CDR1 SGDLS, CDR2 YYNGEE. The CDR3 is 15 residues long. Losses at the gene ends were 2 bases for V and 4 bases for J; bases not matched to a gene: 3. The CDR3 region is CASSVSSGGVETQYF. The DNA of the CDR3 is TGTGCCAGCAGCGTCTCTAGCGGGGGGGTAGAGACCCAGTACTTC.

The chain joins TRBV3-1 (or the pseudogene TRBV3-2) to TRBJ1-2; a possible D gene is TRBD1 (6 bases). This CDR3 contains 15 residues. Germline V CDR1 and CDR2: LGHDT, YNNKEL (reference sequence). V lost 1 base to trimming and J lost 0 bases, with 9 bases between them. The CDR3 region has the DNA TGTGCCAGCAGCCAAGTCGGGGGGCCTAACTATGGCTACACCTTC. Its translation: CASSQVGGPNYGYTF.

The chain is built from TRBV9 and TRBJ1-1; no clear D. V was cut by 4 bases and J by 4 bases, with 14 bases left in between. The CDR3 consists of 14 residues. Looked up from germline, CDR1 is SGDLS and CDR2 is YYNGEE. CDR3 in DNA: TGTGCCAGCAGCATAGACGAGGTTCTCACTGAAGCTTTCTTT. Protein product: CASSIDEVLTEAFF.

The V call is TRBV28, the J call TRBJ1-6, with TRBD1 as a possible D gene (5 bases). The CDR3 contains 13 residues. Germline values: CDR1 MDHEN, CDR2 SYDVKM. Trimming stripped 7 bases from V and 3 bases from J, with 7 bases between. For the CDR3, the DNA is TGTGCCAGCATTCAGGGCTATAATTCACCCCTCCACTTT. This gives the protein CASIQGYNSPLHF. Full variable domain (missing parts from reference TRBV28 and TRBJ1-6): DVKVTQSSRYLVKRTGEKVFLECVQDMDHENMFWYRQDPGLGLRLIYFSYDVKMKEKGDIPEGYSVSREKKERFSLILESASTNQTSMYLCASIQGYNSPLHFGNGTRLTVT.

The chain recombines TRBV6-5 with TRBJ1-3; 7 bases fit TRBD1. The V and J ends lost 6 bases and 4 bases, in that order; junction bases with no gene match: 6. CDR3 size: 14 residues. CDR1 is MNHEY and CDR2 is SVGAGI in the germline V gene. CDR3 in DNA: TGTGCCAGCAGAGACAGGGTAGACGGAAACACCATATATTTT. It codes for CASRDRVDGNTIYF.

The rearrangement uses TRBV4-1 and TRBJ2-3; TRBD2 matches 14 bases. This CDR3 has 18 residues. Germline trimming cut 1 base from V and 3 bases from J; bases unmatched to any gene: 6. Germline V gene lookup returns CDR1 MGHRA and CDR2 YSYEKL. CDR3 coding DNA: TGCGCCAGCAGCCAAGTCCCGGGACTAGCGGGGGAGACAGATACGCAGTATTTT. This sequence encodes CASSQVPGLAGETDTQYF.

The CDR3 sequence: CASSPGRGGNSPLHF. The DNA of the CDR3 is TGTGCCAGCAGCCCCGGCCGGGGTGGCAATTCACCCCTCCACTTT. The genes are TRBV6-4 and TRBJ1-6; D is uncertain. CDR3 length equals 15 residues. V was cut by 6 bases and J by 7 bases, with 16 bases left in between. Germline V gene data show CDR1 as MRHNA and CDR2 as SNTAGT.